Judged by abundance, the clone carrying this T cell receptor (beta chain) is large. Its antigen is currently unknown. The sample belongs to a study of T-cell memory formation after mild COVID-19. TCRdb used MiXCR to reprocess the 5' RACE reads, holding one entry per CDR3 protein. The sample lists 27,000 or so distinct CDR3 sequences; less than 7.5% were seen once. Study-wide findings and caveats: Clones which contracted sat mainly in CM and EM if CD4+, and in EMRA if CD8+.

CDR3 size: 16 residues. V lost 5 bases to trimming and J lost 3 bases; unmatched junction nucleotides: 11. Sequencing used PBMCs or a T cell subset sorted from them (not recorded which). The receptor was derived from an adult woman who had mild COVID-19 (a few samples of this study predate the infection). Cell type and time point are not known. The rearrangement links TRBV12-3 or TRBV12-4 to TRBJ2-7, with 9 bases lining up with TRBD1. The CDR3 DNA follows: TGTGCCAGCAGTCCAGCCGGGACAGGGTTTCTCTACGAGCAGTACTTC. Translation: CASSPAGTGFLYEQYF.